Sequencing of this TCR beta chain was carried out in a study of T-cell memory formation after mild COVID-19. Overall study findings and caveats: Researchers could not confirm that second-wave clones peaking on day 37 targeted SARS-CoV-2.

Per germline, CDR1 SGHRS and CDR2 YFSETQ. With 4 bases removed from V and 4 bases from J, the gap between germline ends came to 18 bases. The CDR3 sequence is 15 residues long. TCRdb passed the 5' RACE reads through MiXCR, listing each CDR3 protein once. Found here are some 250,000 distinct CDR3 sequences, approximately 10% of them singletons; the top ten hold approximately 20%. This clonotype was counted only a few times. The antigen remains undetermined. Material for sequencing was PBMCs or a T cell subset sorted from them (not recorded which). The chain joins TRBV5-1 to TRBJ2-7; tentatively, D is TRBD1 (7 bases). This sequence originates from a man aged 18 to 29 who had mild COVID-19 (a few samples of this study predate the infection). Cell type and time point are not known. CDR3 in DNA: TGCGCCAGCAGCCCAGGGGGGTCTTCAGTTTACGAGCAGTACTTC. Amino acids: CASSPGGSSVYEQYF.